This TCR beta chain came from a study of shared clonotypes between healthy human individuals. Study-wide results and limits: Clonotype sharing across donors was expected to vary with sequencing depth. Only blood underwent sampling, and tissue repertoires likely differ.

Repertoires were generated with immunoSEQ multiplex PCR, while TCRdb's copy carries only in-frame clones and drops some. This table holds around 1 million clones, 60% to 85% found once. From germline, CDR1 is SGHRS and CDR2 YFSETQ. This CDR3 has 14 amino acids. V was pared by 3 bases and J by 0 bases, with 1 base of the junction left unmatched. About this clone itself: Its antigen is currently unknown. The sample holds other DNA sequences that translate to the same CDR3.

Sequencing was done on a sample of memory CD4+ T cells sorted from blood. The subset was: CD45RA-negative fraction. The gene calls are TRBV5-1 and TRBJ1-1; 8 bases fit TRBD1. This receptor was obtained from a young man in good health. The CDR3 spells CASSWTGMNTEAFF. CDR3 coding DNA: TGCGCCAGCAGCTGGACAGGGATGAACACTGAAGCTTTCTTT.